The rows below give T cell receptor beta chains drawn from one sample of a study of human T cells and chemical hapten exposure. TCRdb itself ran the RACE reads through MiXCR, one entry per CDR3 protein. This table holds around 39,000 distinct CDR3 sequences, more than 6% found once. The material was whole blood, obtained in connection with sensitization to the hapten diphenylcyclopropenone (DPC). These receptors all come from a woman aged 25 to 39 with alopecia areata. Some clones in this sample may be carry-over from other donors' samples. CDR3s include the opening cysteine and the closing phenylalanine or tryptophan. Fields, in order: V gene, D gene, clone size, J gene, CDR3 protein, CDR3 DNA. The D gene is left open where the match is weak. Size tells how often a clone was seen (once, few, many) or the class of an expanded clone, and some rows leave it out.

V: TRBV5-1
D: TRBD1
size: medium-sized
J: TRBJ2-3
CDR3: CASSGTGADTQYF
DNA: TGCGCCAGCAGCGGTACAGGGGCAGATACGCAGTATTTT

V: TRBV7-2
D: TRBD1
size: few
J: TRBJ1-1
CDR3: CASSLLGQGAWNSVNTEAFF
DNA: TGTGCCAGCAGCTTACTAGGACAGGGGGCATGGAATAGCGTAAACACTGAAGCTTTCTTT

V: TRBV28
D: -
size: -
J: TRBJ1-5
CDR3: CASRAGTQPQHF
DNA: TGTGCCAGCAGGGCCGGGACCCAGCCCCAGCATTTT

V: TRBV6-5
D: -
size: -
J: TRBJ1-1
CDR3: CASSYVSKGMMTEAFF
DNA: TGTGCCAGCAGTTACGTTTCGAAGGGTATGATGACTGAAGCTTTCTTT

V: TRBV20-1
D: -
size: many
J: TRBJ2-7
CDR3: CSARSIRDLPYEQYF
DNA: TGCAGTGCTCGCTCAATACGGGACTTGCCCTACGAGCAGTACTTC

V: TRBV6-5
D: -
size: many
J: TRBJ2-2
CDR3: CASSRDLVGSTGELFF
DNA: TGTGCCAGCAGTAGGGACCTGGTCGGGAGCACCGGGGAGCTGTTTTTT

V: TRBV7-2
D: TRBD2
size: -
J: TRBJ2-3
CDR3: CASSLALAGGFADTQYF
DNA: TGTGCCAGCAGCTTAGCTCTAGCGGGGGGCTTCGCAGATACGCAGTATTTT

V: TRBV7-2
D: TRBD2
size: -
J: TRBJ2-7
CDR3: CASSLDSGGTNEQYF
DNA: TGTGCCAGCAGCTTAGATTCGGGGGGAACGAACGAGCAGTACTTC

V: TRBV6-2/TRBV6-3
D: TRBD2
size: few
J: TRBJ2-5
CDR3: CASRRGGGQETQYF
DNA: TGTGCCAGCCGTCGTGGCGGGGGCCAAGAGACCCAGTACTTC

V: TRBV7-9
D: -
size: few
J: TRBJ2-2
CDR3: CASGEGGGTGELFF
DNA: TGTGCCAGCGGCGAAGGGGGAGGTACCGGGGAGCTGTTTTTT

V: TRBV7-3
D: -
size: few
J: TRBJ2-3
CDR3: CASSRGDRDTQYF
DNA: TGTGCCAGCAGCCGAGGGGACCGGGATACGCAGTATTTT

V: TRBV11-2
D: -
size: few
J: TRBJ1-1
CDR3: CATGVVMNTEAFF
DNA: TGTGCCACGGGGGTGGTTATGAACACTGAAGCTTTCTTT

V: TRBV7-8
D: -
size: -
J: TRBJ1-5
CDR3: CASSHGWGFEENQPQHF
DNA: TGTGCCAGCAGCCACGGCTGGGGCTTTGAGGAAAATCAGCCCCAGCATTTT

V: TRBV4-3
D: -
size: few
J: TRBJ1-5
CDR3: CASSQDLQGLGRQPQHF
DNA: TGCGCCAGCAGCCAAGATCTGCAGGGCCTCGGAAGGCAGCCCCAGCATTTT

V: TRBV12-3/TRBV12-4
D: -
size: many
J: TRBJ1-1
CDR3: CASSPGMNTEAFF
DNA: TGTGCCAGCAGTCCAGGGATGAACACTGAAGCTTTCTTT

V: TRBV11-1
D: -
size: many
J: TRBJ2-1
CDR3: CASSGQQAPQFF
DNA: TGTGCCAGCAGCGGACAACAAGCGCCCCAGTTCTTC

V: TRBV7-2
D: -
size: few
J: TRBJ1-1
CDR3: CASSSQGNTEAFF
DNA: TGTGCCAGCAGCTCCCAGGGGAACACTGAAGCTTTCTTT

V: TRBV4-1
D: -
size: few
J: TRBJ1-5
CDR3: CASSQVAGQPQHF
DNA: TGCGCCAGCAGCCAAGTCGCAGGTCAGCCCCAGCATTTT

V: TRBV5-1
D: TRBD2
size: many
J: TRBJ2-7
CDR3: CASSVTGTSYEQYF
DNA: TGCGCCAGCAGCGTCACCGGGACTAGCTACGAGCAGTACTTC

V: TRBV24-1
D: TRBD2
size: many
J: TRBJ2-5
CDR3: CATSGLLAEETQYF
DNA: TGTGCCACCAGTGGGTTGCTAGCGGAAGAGACCCAGTACTTC

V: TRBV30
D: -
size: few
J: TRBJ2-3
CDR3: CAWSGWGADTQYF
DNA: TGTGCCTGGAGTGGGTGGGGGGCAGATACGCAGTATTTT